Detailed here is one TCR beta chain. This clone's antigen is unknown. Per-base qualities were not stored, and no clone one base away is much larger. The immunoSEQ platform was used for deep TCRbeta sequencing. The authors' pipeline ran thus. Only productive rearrangements were exported from the immunoSEQ Analyzer for downstream analysis. Bulk TCRbeta clonotypes were assigned T cell phenotypes by matching to single-cell RNA+TCR-seq clones sharing the same TCRbeta sequence. Clone enrichment in tumor was calculated as tumor frequency divided by PBMC frequency from bulk TCR sequencing. TCRs were grouped by GLIPH into specificity groups, defined as clusters of distinct TCRs likely recognizing common antigens via shared CDR3 motifs. The immuneACCESS repertoire file appears here via TCRdb, limited to in-frame rearrangements. These files lack a portion of the clones; in checked studies, under half of the deficit traces to unresolved V genes, and the cause of the others is not known. The V and J calls and clone size are taken from that table; D and trimming were inferred from the DNA. In this sample the table shows 60,000 to 70,000 clones, about 74% of which occur a single time. In total, the top ten clones hold approximately 4.5% of the sample.

Explained via the paper, the time point label denotes: after anti-PD-1 therapy. Genomic DNA extracted from tumor biopsies or peripheral blood was used for bulk TCRbeta sequencing, with input ranging from 616 ng to 6,004 ng. Every patient was a poor candidate for surgical resection and had histologically proven advanced or metastatic basal or squamous cell carcinoma. Of the approximately 12 patients making up the basal cell carcinoma cohort, several underwent bulk tumor TCR sequencing. The data are from a study of T cells in tumors after PD-1 blockade (dated by TCRdb to 2018 to 2020). With regard to the full study: Patients were excluded if they had prior checkpoint blockade, use of systemic immunosuppressants, or recent radiotherapy or other anti-cancer therapy within 4 weeks. Patients received pembrolizumab 200 mg every 3 weeks or cemiplimab 350 mg every 2 weeks. Ongoing daily vismodegib 150 mg was also given to a subset of patients during anti-PD-1 treatment. On average, peripheral blood samples had 113,528 TCR templates (range roughly 22,000-290,000) and under 40,000 unique clonotypes. Using site-matched tumors from BCC or SCC patients sampled before and after anti-PD-1 therapy, the study carried out paired single-cell RNA and TCR sequencing. Bulk TCR sequencing was performed on more than nine peripheral blood samples from roughly five patients to compare blood and tumor clonotypes. Clinical response was assessed using RECIST version 1.1.

V and J are trimmed by 5 bases and 4 bases, and the gene matches miss 8 bases of the junction. Sequences MNHEY (CDR1) and SVGAGI (CDR2) are obtained from the germline V gene. Inclusive of the bounding cysteine and phenylalanine, the CDR3 is 15 residues long. Only the CDR3 portion is preserved as DNA: 45 bases, with reading frame beginning at the first base. Overall study outcomes, separate from this receptor: Where the novel T cell clones came from was not determined, and possible sources could include lymphoid organs or rare unexpanded clones inside the tumor or in the tumor periphery. Roughly 38% of TCR clonotypes from the tumor were detected in blood, and certain novel exhausted tumor clones were present in blood collected before treatment, which suggests recruitment from the periphery.

The source material was PBMCs, sampled after anti-PD-1 treatment. The TCR sequence derives from a human donor with basal cell carcinoma. This chain is built from TRBV6-5 and TRBJ1-2, with 9 central nucleotides matching TRBD1. Here is the DNA: TGTGCCAGCAGTAAATACTCGACAGGGGGCTATGGCTACACCTTC. It translates to CASSKYSTGGYGYTF.